This entry features one TCR beta chain sequence. The data stem from a study of technical replicates of blood from a few donors. Repertoires were generated with immunoSEQ multiplex PCR, while TCRdb's copy carries only in-frame clones and drops some. The table shows more than 65,000 clones, with 75% to 95% occurring only once. Sequenced: T cells isolated from PBMCs. The source is a human donor in good health.

This CDR3 is CASSVGFGQPIQETQYF. In nucleotides, the CDR3 is TGTGCCAGCAGCGTAGGGTTTGGGCAGCCCATCCAAGAGACCCAGTACTTC. The rearrangement joins TRBV9 to TRBJ2-5, with D hard to call. Trimming cost V 0 bases and J 1 base, with 16 bases left between them. This CDR3 has 17 residues. Germline V gives CDR1 SGDLS, CDR2 YYNGEE.